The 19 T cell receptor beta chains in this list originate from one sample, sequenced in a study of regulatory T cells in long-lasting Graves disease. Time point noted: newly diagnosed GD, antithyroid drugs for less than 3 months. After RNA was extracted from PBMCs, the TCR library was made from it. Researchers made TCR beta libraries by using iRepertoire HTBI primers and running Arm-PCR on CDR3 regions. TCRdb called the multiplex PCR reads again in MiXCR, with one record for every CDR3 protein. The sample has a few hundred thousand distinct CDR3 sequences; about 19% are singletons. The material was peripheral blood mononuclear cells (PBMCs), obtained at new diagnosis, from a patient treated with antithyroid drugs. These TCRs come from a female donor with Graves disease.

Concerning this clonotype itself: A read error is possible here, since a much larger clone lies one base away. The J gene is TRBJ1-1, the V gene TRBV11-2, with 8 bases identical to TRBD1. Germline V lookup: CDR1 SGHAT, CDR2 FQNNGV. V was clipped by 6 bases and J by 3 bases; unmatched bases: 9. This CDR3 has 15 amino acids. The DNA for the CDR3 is TGTGCCAGCAGACTCAGGGGGCGTGGGGACACTGAAGCTTTCTTT. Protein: CASRLRGRGDTEAFF.

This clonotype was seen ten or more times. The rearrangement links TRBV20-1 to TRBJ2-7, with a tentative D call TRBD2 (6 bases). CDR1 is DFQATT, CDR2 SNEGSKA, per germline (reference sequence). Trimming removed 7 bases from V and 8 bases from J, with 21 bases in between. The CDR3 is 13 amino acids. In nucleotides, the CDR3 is TGCAGTGGGATGGAGGGGACCACTACGAAGCAGTACTTC. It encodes CSGMEGTTTKQYF.

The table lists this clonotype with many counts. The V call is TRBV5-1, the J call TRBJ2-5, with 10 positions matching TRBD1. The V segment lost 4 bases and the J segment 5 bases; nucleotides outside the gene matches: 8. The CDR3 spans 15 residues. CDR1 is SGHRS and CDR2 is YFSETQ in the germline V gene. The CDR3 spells CASSEGQGRGETQYF. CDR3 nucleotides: TGCGCCAGCAGCGAGGGACAGGGGCGGGGTGAGACCCAGTACTTC. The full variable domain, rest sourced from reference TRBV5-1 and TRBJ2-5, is KAGVTQTPRYLIKTRGQQVTLSCSPISGHRSVSWYQQTPGQGLQFLFEYFSETQRNKGNFPGRFSGRQFSNSRSEMNVSTLELGDSALYLCASSEGQGRGETQYFGPGTRLLVL.

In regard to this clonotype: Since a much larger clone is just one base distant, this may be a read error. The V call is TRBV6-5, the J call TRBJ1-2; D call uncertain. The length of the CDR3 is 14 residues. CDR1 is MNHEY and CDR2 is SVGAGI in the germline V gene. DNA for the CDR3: TGTGCCGGCAGTTACCCCCCGGAGATCTATGGCTACACCTTC. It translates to CAGSYPPEIYGYTF.

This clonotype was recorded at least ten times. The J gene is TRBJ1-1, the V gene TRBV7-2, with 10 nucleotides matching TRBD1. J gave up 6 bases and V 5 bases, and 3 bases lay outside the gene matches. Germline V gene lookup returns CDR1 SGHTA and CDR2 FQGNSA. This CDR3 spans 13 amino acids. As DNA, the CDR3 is TGTGCCAGCAGCGAAGGACAGGGGGCTGAAGCTTTCTTT. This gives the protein CASSEGQGAEAFF.

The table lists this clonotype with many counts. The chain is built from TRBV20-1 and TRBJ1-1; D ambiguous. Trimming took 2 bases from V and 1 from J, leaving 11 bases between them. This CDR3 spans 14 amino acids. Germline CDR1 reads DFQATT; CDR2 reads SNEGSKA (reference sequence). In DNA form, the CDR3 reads TGCAGTGCTAGATTGGGGTCGGGGAACACTGAAGCTTTCTTT. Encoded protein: CSARLGSGNTEAFF.

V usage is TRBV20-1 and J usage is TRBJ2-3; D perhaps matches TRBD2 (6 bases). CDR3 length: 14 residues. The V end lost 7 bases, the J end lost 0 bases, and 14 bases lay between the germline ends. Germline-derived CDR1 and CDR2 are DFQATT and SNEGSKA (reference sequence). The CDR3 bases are TGCAGTGTTAGCGGACGGCTAAGCACAGATACGCAGTATTTT. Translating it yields CSVSGRLSTDTQYF.

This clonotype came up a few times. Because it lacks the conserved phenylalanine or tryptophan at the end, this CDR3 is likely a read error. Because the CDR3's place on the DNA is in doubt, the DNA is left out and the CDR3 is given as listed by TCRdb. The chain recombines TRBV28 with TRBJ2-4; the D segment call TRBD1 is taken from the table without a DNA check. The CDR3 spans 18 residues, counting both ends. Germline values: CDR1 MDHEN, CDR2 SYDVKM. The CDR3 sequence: CASSPYRGFLGYEQYFGP.

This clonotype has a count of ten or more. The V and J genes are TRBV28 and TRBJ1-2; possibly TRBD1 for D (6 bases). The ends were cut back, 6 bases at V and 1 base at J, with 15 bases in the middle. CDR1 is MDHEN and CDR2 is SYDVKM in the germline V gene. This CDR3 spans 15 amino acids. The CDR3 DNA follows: TGTGCCAGCAGCAACTTGACAGGTCTTAACTATGGCTACACCTTC. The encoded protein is CASSNLTGLNYGYTF.

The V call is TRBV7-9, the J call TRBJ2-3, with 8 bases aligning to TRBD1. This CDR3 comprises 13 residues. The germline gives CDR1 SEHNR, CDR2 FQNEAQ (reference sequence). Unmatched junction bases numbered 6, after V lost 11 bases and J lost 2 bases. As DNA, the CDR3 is TGTGCCGGGGAGGACAGGGCCACAGATACGCAGTATTTT. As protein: CAGEDRATDTQYF.

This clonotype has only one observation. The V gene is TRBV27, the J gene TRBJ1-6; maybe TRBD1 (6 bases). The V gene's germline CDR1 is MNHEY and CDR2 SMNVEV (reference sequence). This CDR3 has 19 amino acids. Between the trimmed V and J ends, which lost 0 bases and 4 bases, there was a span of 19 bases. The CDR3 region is CASSLSGQSRHVYNSPLHF. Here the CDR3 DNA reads TGTGCCAGCAGTTTATCAGGACAGTCCCGGCACGTATATAATTCACCCCTCCACTTT.

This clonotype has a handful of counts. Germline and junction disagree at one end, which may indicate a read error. The CDR3 bases are TGTGCCAGCAGTGAAGGGGGTCGGGAGACCCAGCACTTC. Amino acids: CASSEGGRETQHF. This chain connects TRBV2 to TRBJ2-5; D is perhaps TRBD2 (6 bases). The CDR3 has 13 residues. Germline loops: CDR1 SNHLY, CDR2 FYNNEI. The full variable domain, completed using reference TRBV2 and TRBJ2-5, is EPEVTQTPSHQVTQMGQEVILRCVPISNHLYFYWYRQILGQKVEFLVSFYNNEISEKSEIFDDQFSVERPDGSNFTLKIRSTKLEDSAMYFCASSEGGRETQHFGPGTRLLVL.

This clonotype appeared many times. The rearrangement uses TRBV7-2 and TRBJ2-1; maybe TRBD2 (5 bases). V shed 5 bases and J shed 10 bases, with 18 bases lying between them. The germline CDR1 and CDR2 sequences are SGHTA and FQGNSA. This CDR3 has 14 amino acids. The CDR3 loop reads CASSPGHFSGEQFF. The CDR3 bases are TGTGCCAGCAGCCCCGGGCATTTTTCGGGGGAGCAGTTCTTC.

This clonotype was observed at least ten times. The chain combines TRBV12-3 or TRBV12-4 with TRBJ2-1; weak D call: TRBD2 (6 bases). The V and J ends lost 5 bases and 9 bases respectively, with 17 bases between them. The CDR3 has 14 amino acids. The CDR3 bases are TGTGCCAGCAGTCTAGGAACTAGCCGTGGTGAGCAGTTCTTC. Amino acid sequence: CASSLGTSRGEQFF.

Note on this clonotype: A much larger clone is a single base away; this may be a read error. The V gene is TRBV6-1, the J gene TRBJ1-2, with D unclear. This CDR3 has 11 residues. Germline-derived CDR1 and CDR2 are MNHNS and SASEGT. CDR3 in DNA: TGTGCCAGCAGTGAAGGGGTTGGCTGCACCTTC. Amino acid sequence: CASSEGVGCTF.

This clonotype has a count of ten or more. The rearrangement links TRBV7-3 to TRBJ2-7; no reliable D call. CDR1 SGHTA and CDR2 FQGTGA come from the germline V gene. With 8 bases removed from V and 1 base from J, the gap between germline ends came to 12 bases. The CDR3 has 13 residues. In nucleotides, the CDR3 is TGTGCCAGCGGCTACGTCGGGTCCTACGAGCAGTACTTC. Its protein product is CASGYVGSYEQYF.

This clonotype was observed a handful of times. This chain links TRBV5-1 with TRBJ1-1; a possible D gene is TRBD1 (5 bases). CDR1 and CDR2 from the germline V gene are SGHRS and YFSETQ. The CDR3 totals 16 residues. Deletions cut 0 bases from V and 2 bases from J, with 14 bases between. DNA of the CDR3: TGCGCCAGCAGCTTGGGGCAGGGTAGGAGTAACACTGAAGCTTTCTTT. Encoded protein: CASSLGQGRSNTEAFF.

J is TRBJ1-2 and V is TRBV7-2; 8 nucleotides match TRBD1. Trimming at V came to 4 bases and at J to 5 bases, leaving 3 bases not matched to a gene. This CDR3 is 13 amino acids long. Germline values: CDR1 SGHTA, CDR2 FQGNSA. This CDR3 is CASSWGDRYGYTF. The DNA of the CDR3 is TGTGCCAGCAGCTGGGGGGACAGGTATGGCTACACCTTC.

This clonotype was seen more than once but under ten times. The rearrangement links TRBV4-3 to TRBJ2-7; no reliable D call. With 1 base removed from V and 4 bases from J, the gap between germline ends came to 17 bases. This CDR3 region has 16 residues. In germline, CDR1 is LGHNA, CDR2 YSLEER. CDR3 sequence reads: CASSQVKAGPSYEQYF. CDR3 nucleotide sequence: TGCGCCAGCAGCCAAGTTAAGGCAGGTCCCTCGTACGAGCAGTACTTC.